The next 30 T cell receptor beta chains were all read from a single sample in a study of early T cells in non-severe SARS-CoV-2 infection. Each CDR3 protein gets one entry after TCRdb re-called the 5' RACE reads with MiXCR. The profile shows 20,000 to 25,000 distinct CDR3 sequences, approximately 5% of them singletons. The sequenced material came from whole blood. The receptor source for this set is an adult who was a healthcare worker with PCR-confirmed SARS-CoV-2 infection or an uninfected control (not recorded which).

This clonotype was detected ten times or more. The chain links TRBV4-3 to TRBJ1-5; no definite D call. CDR1 is LGHNA and CDR2 is YSLEER in the germline V gene. The CDR3 runs to 13 residues. V dropped 0 bases and J dropped 7 bases, with 7 bases sitting between them. The CDR3 nucleotides are TGCGCCAGCAGCCAAGAGGTACGGCAGCCCCAGCATTTT. Its translation: CASSQEVRQPQHF.

This clonotype has only a few counts. The chain couples TRBV5-6 to TRBJ1-3; no clear D. The V and J ends lost 0 bases and 0 bases respectively, with 10 bases between them. This CDR3 region has 16 residues. Looked up from germline, CDR1 is SGHDT and CDR2 is YYEEEE. CDR3: CASSLAGGSSGNTIYF. CDR3 in DNA: TGTGCCAGCAGCTTGGCGGGCGGTTCCTCTGGAAACACCATATATTTT.

This clonotype was counted at least ten times. J is TRBJ1-4 and V is TRBV29-1; unclear D gene. This CDR3 comprises 11 residues. With 3 bases removed from V and 10 bases from J, the gap between germline ends came to 9 bases. CDR1 and CDR2 from the germline V gene are SQVTM and ANQGSEA. This chain's CDR3 is CSVDTGLKLFF. CDR3 coding DNA: TGCAGCGTTGATACCGGACTAAAACTGTTTTTT.

This clonotype was seen many times. The rearrangement links TRBV19 to TRBJ1-2; D is uncertain. The CDR3 loop spans 11 amino acids. V gave up 3 bases and J gave up 10 bases, with 9 bases separating them. The germline V gene encodes CDR1 LNHDA and CDR2 SQIVND (reference sequence). CDR3 amino acids: CASSIAGIYTF. The CDR3 DNA reads TGTGCCAGTAGTATTGCCGGGATCTACACCTTC.

With respect to this clonotype: A clone one base away is much larger, so this may be a read error. The CDR3 loop is CASSIRWKNEQFF. The CDR3 DNA follows: TGTGCCAGTAGTATTCGGTGGAAGAATGAGCAGTTCTTC. The gene calls are TRBV19 and TRBJ2-1; D gene unclear. V shed 3 bases and J shed 7 bases, with 10 bases lying between them. CDR3 size: 13 residues. From germline, CDR1 is LNHDA and CDR2 SQIVND (reference sequence).

This chain uses TRBV7-2 with TRBJ2-3; 9 bases agree with TRBD1. The germline CDR1 and CDR2 sequences are SGHTA and FQGNSA. The V gene end was trimmed by 2 bases and the J gene end by 2 bases; junction bases not matched to a gene: 8. The CDR3 runs to 17 residues. As DNA, the CDR3 is TGTGCCAGCAGCTTAACTAAGGGGACAGGGTACACAGATACGCAGTATTTT. Translation: CASSLTKGTGYTDTQYF.

The chain combines TRBV7-8 with TRBJ2-5; 7 bases align to TRBD1. This CDR3 is built from 15 residues. J lost 5 bases, V lost 1 base, and 7 bases had no gene match. The germline V gene has CDR1 SGHVS and CDR2 FQNEAQ. CDR3 coding DNA: TGTGCCAGCAGCTTAGGGGGACAGAACTCTGAGACCCAGTACTTC. This codes for CASSLGGQNSETQYF.

Details on this clonotype: Possible read error: a much larger clone is one base away. The V call is TRBV6-5, the J call TRBJ2-2, with 9 bases lining up with TRBD2. The ends lost 9 bases at V and 7 bases at J; junction bases unmatched: 12. This CDR3 is built from 15 residues. Germline loops: CDR1 MNHEY, CDR2 SVGAGI. The CDR3 nucleotides read TGTGCCAGTGGGACTAGCAGGGCAGGGATCGGGGAGCTGTTTTTT. This gives the protein CASGTSRAGIGELFF.

This clonotype was detected many times. The V call is TRBV9, the J call TRBJ2-5; 7 bases agree with TRBD2. J was trimmed by 1 base and V by 0 bases; bases with no gene match: 3. In germline, CDR1 is SGDLS, CDR2 YYNGEE. CDR3 length: 15 residues. The CDR3, as DNA: TGTGCCAGCAGCGTAGGGGAGGGGAGCCAAGAGACCCAGTACTTC. Encoded protein: CASSVGEGSQETQYF.

This chain uses TRBV10-2 with TRBJ2-3; D unclear. The CDR3 runs to 14 residues. The germline CDR1 and CDR2 sequences are WSHSY and SAAADI. V lost 6 bases to trimming and J lost 1 base, with 11 bases between them. The CDR3 DNA is TGCGCCAGCAGCGGGCTTGAACGCACAGATACGCAGTATTTT. Its protein is CASSGLERTDTQYF.

This sequence joins TRBV6-5 and TRBJ2-7, with D possibly TRBD1 on 6 matching bases. The V gene's germline CDR1 is MNHEY and CDR2 SVGAGI. The CDR3 is made up of 16 amino acids. Trimming took off 5 bases at V and 0 bases at J, with 17 bases between the two ends. For the CDR3, the DNA is TGTGCCAGCAGTCCCCCCTCCGGGACAAGCTCCTACGAGCAGTACTTC. Amino acids: CASSPPSGTSSYEQYF.

This clonotype occurred many times. The rearrangement links TRBV7-2 to TRBJ2-7; no firm D call. Germline V gives CDR1 SGHTA, CDR2 FQGNSA. Trimming cost V 5 bases and J 0 bases, with 5 bases left between them. The CDR3 is 12 amino acids. CDR3 region: CASSPTSYEQYF. The CDR3 nucleotides are TGTGCCAGCAGCCCGACCTCCTACGAGCAGTACTTC.

V usage is TRBV28 and J usage is TRBJ1-5; D perhaps matches TRBD1 (5 bases). The CDR3 has 13 amino acids. The germline V gene encodes CDR1 MDHEN and CDR2 SYDVKM. V lost 3 bases to trimming and J lost 6 bases, with 9 bases between them. Here the CDR3 DNA reads TGTGCCAGCAGTTTTTTTAGGGGTCAGCCCCAGCATTTT. This translates into CASSFFRGQPQHF.

This clonotype showed up many times. This chain connects TRBV20-1 to TRBJ2-1; D remains ambiguous. Germline CDR1 DFQATT, CDR2 SNEGSKA (reference sequence). CDR3 length: 13 amino acids. CDR3 coding DNA: TGCAGGGCGACTGGGCGGTCCTACAATGAGCAGTTCTTC. Residues: CRATGRSYNEQFF.

At least ten counts were recorded for this clonotype. The chain employs TRBV7-8 and TRBJ2-2, with TRBD2 matching 7 bases. The CDR3 totals 15 residues. J gave up 5 bases and V 5 bases, and 8 bases lay outside the gene matches. Germline CDR1 and CDR2: SGHVS and FQNEAQ. The CDR3 spells CASSRRNSGTGELFF. Here the CDR3 DNA reads TGTGCCAGCAGCCGGCGAAATAGCGGGACCGGGGAGCTGTTTTTT. Combining the CDR3 with reference TRBV7-8 and TRBJ2-2 gives the whole variable domain GAGVSQSPRYKVAKRGQDVALRCDPISGHVSLFWYQQALGQGPEFLTYFQNEAQLDKSGLPSDRFFAERPEGSVSTLKIQRTQQEDSAVYLCASSRRNSGTGELFFGEGSRLTVL.

In this sample, this clonotype turned up a few times. This chain links TRBV5-6 with TRBJ2-7, with TRBD1 identical over 8 bases. The trim removed 1 base at V and 1 base at J, leaving 4 bases unmatched. The CDR3 spans 15 residues. Germline lookup yields CDR1 SGHDT and CDR2 YYEEEE. This CDR3 is CASSLQNRGSYEQYF. CDR3 sequence (DNA): TGTGCCAGCAGCTTGCAAAACAGGGGGTCCTACGAGCAGTACTTC.

This clonotype was recorded a few times. The J gene is TRBJ2-5, the V gene TRBV2; 14 bases align to TRBD2. With V trimmed by 5 bases and J by 4 bases, 3 bases remained unmatched. The germline V gene has CDR1 SNHLY and CDR2 FYNNEI. The CDR3 has 15 residues. This chain's CDR3 is CASSKTSGGAETQYF. In nucleotides, the CDR3 is TGTGCCAGCAGTAAGACTAGCGGGGGGGCAGAGACCCAGTACTTC.

In the case of this clonotype: The junction does not match germline at one end; this may be a read error. The rearrangement joins TRBV4-2 to TRBJ2-2, with 11 bases lining up with TRBD2. The CDR3 totals 20 residues. The germline V gene has CDR1 LGHNA and CDR2 YNFKEQ. CDR3 sequence reads: CASSQVFGTSGGPNTGDLFF. As DNA, the CDR3 is TGTGCCAGCAGCCAGGTTTTCGGAACTAGCGGGGGACCGAACACCGGGGACCTGTTTTTT.

The CDR3 here is CASSQDRTRRYGYTF. Here the CDR3 DNA reads TGTGCCAGCAGCCAAGACAGGACCAGGAGATATGGCTACACCTTC. The V call is TRBV3-1, the J call TRBJ1-2; unclear D gene. Germline-derived CDR1 and CDR2 are LGHDT and YNNKEL (reference sequence). V lost 0 bases to trimming and J lost 5 bases, with 13 bases between them. This CDR3 spans 15 amino acids.

This chain connects TRBV9 to TRBJ1-2; D unclear. Germline CDR1 SGDLS, CDR2 YYNGEE. CDR3 length: 13 residues. V was pared by 1 base and J by 4 bases, with 8 bases between. CDR3 sequence reads: CASSVQPSYGYTF. CDR3 sequence (DNA): TGTGCCAGCAGCGTACAGCCCTCCTATGGCTACACCTTC.

This clonotype was observed at least ten times. The gene calls are TRBV20-1 and TRBJ1-5; no clear D gene. V was clipped by 3 bases and J by 4 bases, with 10 bases between them. CDR3 length: 13 residues. Germline lookup yields CDR1 DFQATT and CDR2 SNEGSKA (reference sequence). CDR3: CSASVLGNQPQHF. The CDR3 DNA reads as TGCAGTGCTAGTGTGCTGGGGAATCAGCCCCAGCATTTT.

This clonotype was found many times. CDR3 bases: TGCAGCGTTTCCATGGGAATGAGCGAGCAGTACTTC. Its translation: CSVSMGMSEQYF. J is TRBJ2-7 and V is TRBV29-1; D is undetermined. This CDR3 comprises 12 residues. Trimming shortened V by 5 bases and J by 6 bases, and 14 bases separated the two germline ends. Germline V gene lookup returns CDR1 SQVTM and CDR2 ANQGSEA.

In its sample, this clonotype was seen many times. This CDR3 reads CASSSPGPVYEQYF. CDR3 nucleotides: TGTGCCAGCAGTTCCCCGGGACCGGTCTACGAGCAGTACTTC. The J gene is TRBJ2-7, the V gene TRBV6-5; possibly TRBD1 or TRBD2 for D (5 bases each). Germline CDR1 is MNHEY and CDR2 is SVGAGI. The CDR3 length is 14 residues. V lost 4 bases to trimming and J lost 3 bases, with 13 bases between them.

This clonotype has just a few counts. This chain connects TRBV30 to TRBJ2-2, with D maybe TRBD1 (6 bases). This CDR3 is built from 13 residues. V dropped 8 bases and J dropped 0 bases, with 10 bases sitting between them. Germline CDR1 and CDR2: GTSNPN and SVGIG (reference sequence). In DNA form, the CDR3 reads TGTGCCGTGGGACACGCGAACACCGGGGAGCTGTTTTTT. This codes for CAVGHANTGELFF.

There are many counts of this clonotype. The V gene is TRBV7-9, the J gene TRBJ1-1, with D tentatively TRBD1 (6 bases). The CDR3 is 14 amino acids. Per germline, CDR1 SEHNR and CDR2 FQNEAQ (reference sequence). V was pared by 2 bases and J by 4 bases, with 11 bases between. DNA for the CDR3: TGTGCCAGCAGCTTACCAGGGGTTGGCACTGAAGCTTTCTTT. It codes for CASSLPGVGTEAFF.

This clonotype was detected ten times or more. The genes are TRBV3-1 and TRBJ2-7; 11 nucleotides line up with TRBD1. Looked up from germline, CDR1 is LGHDT and CDR2 is YNNKEL (reference sequence). With V trimmed by 7 bases and J by 3 bases, 8 bases remained unmatched. This CDR3 comprises 15 residues. CDR3: CASMVGTGGFYEQYF. CDR3 nucleotide sequence: TGTGCCAGCATGGTGGGGACAGGGGGATTCTACGAGCAGTACTTC.

In its sample, this clonotype was seen many times. The CDR3 DNA sequence: TGTGCCCTTGGGGGGGGATCCTCCTACAATGAGCAGTTCTTC. This codes for CALGGGSSYNEQFF. The chain links TRBV7-2 to TRBJ2-1; TRBD2 agrees at 7 bases. Germline loops: CDR1 SGHTA, CDR2 FQGNSA. The CDR3 is 14 amino acids. Losses at the gene ends were 11 bases for V and 0 bases for J; bases not matched to a gene: 7.

In its sample, this clonotype was seen many times. The chain recombines TRBV6-6 with TRBJ2-2; no clear D gene. This CDR3 has 15 residues. V lost 6 bases and J 8 bases, leaving 19 bases between the germline ends. Germline V gene lookup returns CDR1 MNHNY and CDR2 SVGAGI (reference sequence). Here the CDR3 reads CASRSDLIFIGELFF. CDR3 sequence (DNA): TGTGCCAGCAGATCGGACCTCATCTTTATTGGGGAGCTGTTTTTT.

This clonotype was seen at least ten times. The chain employs TRBV4-1 and TRBJ2-7; unclear D gene. The V end was cut by 2 bases, the J end by 7 bases, with 15 bases between. In germline, CDR1 is MGHRA, CDR2 YSYEKL. The CDR3 sequence is 14 residues long. CDR3 sequence: CASSQQDLLGEQYF. The CDR3 nucleotides read TGCGCCAGCAGCCAACAGGACCTACTCGGGGAGCAGTACTTC.

This clonotype was counted between two and nine times. The V gene is TRBV5-1, the J gene TRBJ1-1; 8 positions agree with TRBD1. CDR1 and CDR2 from the germline V gene are SGHRS and YFSETQ. This CDR3 has 15 residues. Trimming at V came to 4 bases and at J to 1 base, leaving 6 bases not matched to a gene. This CDR3 is CASSSQGAGNTEAFF. The CDR3 DNA follows: TGCGCCAGCAGCAGTCAGGGGGCAGGGAACACTGAAGCTTTCTTT. The full variable domain, rest sourced from reference TRBV5-1 and TRBJ1-1, is KAGVTQTPRYLIKTRGQQVTLSCSPISGHRSVSWYQQTPGQGLQFLFEYFSETQRNKGNFPGRFSGRQFSNSRSEMNVSTLELGDSALYLCASSSQGAGNTEAFFGQGTRLTVV.